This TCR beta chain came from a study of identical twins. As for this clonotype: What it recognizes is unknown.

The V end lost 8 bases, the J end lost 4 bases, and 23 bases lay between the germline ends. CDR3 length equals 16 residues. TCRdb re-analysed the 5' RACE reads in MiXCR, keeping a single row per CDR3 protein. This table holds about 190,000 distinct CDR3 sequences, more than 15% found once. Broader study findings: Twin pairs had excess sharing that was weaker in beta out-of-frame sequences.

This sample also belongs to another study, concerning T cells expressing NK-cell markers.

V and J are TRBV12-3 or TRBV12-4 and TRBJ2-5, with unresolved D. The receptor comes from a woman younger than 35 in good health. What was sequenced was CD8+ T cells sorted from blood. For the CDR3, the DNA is TGTGCCAGCTCCCTCTTTGGTCTAATATCTGGAGAGACCCAGTACTTC. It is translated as CASSLFGLISGETQYF.